The sample holds a few counts of the clone carrying this T cell receptor beta chain. The antigen is not known. Each CDR3 protein is one row after TCRdb ran MiXCR on the 5' RACE reads. This table has 380,000 or so distinct CDR3 sequences, approximately 15% appearing once. The sample is drawn from a study of T-cell memory formation after mild COVID-19. Whole-study context: Most TCR clusters belonged to a single donor. Study-wide results and limits: Pre-infection memory showed some responding clones, and this suggested that cross-reactive memory joined. Whether second-wave clones peaking at day 37 were SARS-CoV-2 specific went unconfirmed. CD4+ contracting clones were found mainly in CM and EM, and CD8+ ones in EMRA.

The CDR3 length is 13 residues. Trimming pared 1 base from V and 5 bases from J, leaving 11 bases between. Germline V gene lookup returns CDR1 DFQATT and CDR2 SNEGSKA (reference sequence). The genes are TRBV20-1 and TRBJ1-2, with a possible D match to TRBD1 (6 bases). This sequence originates from a man aged 18-30 years who had mild COVID-19 (a few samples of this study predate the infection). Cell type and time point are not known. Sequencing used PBMCs or a T cell subset sorted from them (not recorded which). The CDR3 spells CSARGSGEYGYTF. The CDR3 coding sequence is TGCAGTGCTAGAGGGTCAGGGGAATATGGCTACACCTTC.